The clone carrying this T cell receptor beta chain was counted between two and nine times. This sample was taken from a study of blood T cell repertoires in COVID-19. Study-wide context: Donors in the United States, Italy and Spain gave samples during acute or convalescent COVID-19.

Some clones are missing from TCRdb's copy, which holds only in-frame ones; the method was immunoSEQ multiplex PCR. The sample carries 85,000 to 95,000 clones, around nine tenths recorded once. The CDR3 has 13 residues. The germline V gene encodes CDR1 WNHNN and CDR2 SYGVQD (reference sequence). V lost 5 bases to trimming and J lost 3 bases, with 8 bases between them. The sample taken for sequencing was peripheral blood. The receptor was isolated from a woman between 50 and 59 years old in a cohort sampled during active COVID-19. This chain connects TRBV10-1 to TRBJ1-5; D uncertain. CDR3: CASSRDFNQPQHF. CDR3 sequence (DNA): TGCGCCAGCAGTCGGGATTTCAATCAGCCCCAGCATTTT.